This paragraph covers one TCR beta chain sequence. This entry belongs to a study of T cell responses to AZD1222 COVID-19 vaccine. The protocol was immunoSEQ multiplex PCR, while the TCRdb copy is restricted to in-frame clones and leaves out a portion. The table shows roughly 120,000 clones, with 75% to 90% occurring only once. Germline assignment: CDR1 MDHEN and CDR2 SYDVKM. Trimming stripped 2 bases from V and 4 bases from J, with 8 bases between. CDR3 length: 14 residues. The chain carries TRBV28 and TRBJ1-4, with a weak D call TRBD1 (6 bases). The sequence derives from an adult who received the AZD1222 COVID-19 vaccine. This specimen was peripheral blood, taken 28 days after the second AZD1222 dose. CDR3 sequence: CASSLDRYNEKLFF. In nucleotides, the CDR3 is TGTGCCAGCAGTTTAGACAGGTATAATGAAAAACTGTTTTTT.